What follows is one T cell receptor (beta chain) and its context. The antigen remains undetermined. The data originate from a study of CD8 T cells in Susac syndrome. About the research overall: At the time their blood was drawn, patients with Susac syndrome were either therapy-naive, on corticosteroids (with some of them also receiving intravenous immunoglobulin), or on intravenous immunoglobulin alone.

Peripheral blood CD8+ and CD4+ T cells were profiled by TCR beta sequencing. V lost 7 bases and J lost 0; bases outside the gene matches: 7. This CDR3 spans 14 amino acids. Germline V gene sequence: CDR1 SQVTM, CDR2 ANQGSEA. Study results and caveats: Repertoires of Susac syndrome CD4+ T cells lacked clonal expansion.

Random hexamers were used to reverse transcribe an amount of roughly 0.5 to 1 ug RNA. Coverage of TCR beta CDR3 amplification by immunoSEQ multiplex PCR extended to 54 Vbeta and 13 Jbeta. MiXCR, applied by TCRdb to the immunoSEQ multiplex PCR reads, yields one record per CDR3 protein. The sample carries 120,000 to 150,000 distinct CDR3 sequences, approximately 96% recorded once. The rearrangement uses TRBV29-1 and TRBJ1-1, with TRBD1 matching 8 bases. This clonotype was obtained from a human donor with Susac syndrome. Sequencing was done on a sample of CD4+ T cells from PBMCs. The CDR3 DNA reads as TGCAGCGCACGACAGGGGCTTATGAACACTGAAGCTTTCTTT. This gives the protein CSARQGLMNTEAFF.